The 28 T cell receptor beta chains listed next were all sequenced from one sample in a study of shared clonotypes between healthy human individuals. As defined, naive CD8 cells were CD45RO-negative and positively selected for CCR7, with terminally differentiated effector memory CD45RA+ cells excluded. The data were produced by immunoSEQ multiplex PCR, yet TCRdb's version contains in-frame clones alone and is incomplete. This sample yields hundreds of thousands of clones, of which 98% are seen a single time; approximately 0.3% belongs to the top ten. The sequencing sample was made of naive CD8+ T cells sorted from blood. These receptors originate from a man aged 30-40 years in good health.

The chain recombines TRBV11-1 with TRBJ1-1, with D possibly TRBD1 on 6 matching bases. Germline-derived CDR1 and CDR2 are SGHAT and FQDESV (reference sequence). The V and J ends lost 1 base and 5 bases respectively, with 11 bases between them. CDR3 length: 14 residues. The chain's CDR3 is CASSLVPGVTEAFF. In DNA form, the CDR3 reads TGTGCCAGCAGCTTAGTTCCAGGGGTAACTGAAGCTTTCTTT. Complete variable domain (other parts from reference TRBV11-1 and TRBJ1-1): EAEVAQSPRYKITEKSQAVAFWCDPISGHATLYWYRQILGQGPELLVQFQDESVVDDSQLPKDRFSAERLKGVDSTLKIQPAELGDSAMYLCASSLVPGVTEAFFGQGTRLTVV.

The chain has TRBV5-1 and TRBJ2-3, with D perhaps matching TRBD1 (6 bases). V gave up 3 bases and J gave up 4 bases, with 6 bases separating them. Germline lookup yields CDR1 SGHRS and CDR2 YFSETQ. CDR3 size: 12 residues. The CDR3 loop reads CASSSGADTQYF. As DNA, the CDR3 is TGCGCCAGCAGCTCAGGGGCAGATACGCAGTATTTT.

The chain is built from TRBV6-1 and TRBJ2-7; 10 nucleotides agree with TRBD2. The germline V gene encodes CDR1 MNHNS and CDR2 SASEGT. The CDR3 is 14 residues long. With V trimmed by 6 bases and J by 3 bases, 5 bases remained unmatched. This chain's CDR3 is CASRASGSSYEQYF. The DNA for the CDR3 is TGTGCCAGCAGGGCTAGCGGGAGTAGCTACGAGCAGTACTTC.

The rearrangement joins TRBV7-8 to TRBJ2-7, with a tentative D call TRBD2 (5 bases). V was trimmed by 4 bases and J by 1 base, leaving 14 bases between them. The CDR3 runs 15 residues. Germline V CDR1 and CDR2: SGHVS, FQNEAQ. Here the CDR3 reads CASSSPSGPSYEQYF. Here the CDR3 DNA reads TGTGCCAGCAGCTCGCCGAGCGGACCTTCCTACGAGCAGTACTTC.

The V call is TRBV27, the J call TRBJ1-5; tentatively, D is TRBD1 (5 bases). This CDR3 has 13 residues. Germline values: CDR1 MNHEY, CDR2 SMNVEV (reference sequence). Trimming stripped 3 bases from V and 9 bases from J, with 12 bases between. The CDR3 sequence is CASSFGARGPQHF. The DNA for the CDR3 is TGTGCCAGCAGTTTTGGGGCCCGGGGGCCCCAGCATTTT.

The chain combines TRBV6-1 with TRBJ1-2; 8 bases align to TRBD1. The CDR3 loop spans 20 amino acids. Germline V lookup: CDR1 MNHNS, CDR2 SASEGT. The V gene end was trimmed by 2 bases and the J gene end by 4 bases; junction bases not matched to a gene: 21. The CDR3 nucleotides are TGTGCCAGCAGTGAAATTGAGACAGGGGAACTAGCGTTAAGAATCTATGGCTACACCTTC. Translating gives CASSEIETGELALRIYGYTF.

The chain couples TRBV9 to TRBJ2-3; no clear D gene. Looked up from germline, CDR1 is SGDLS and CDR2 is YYNGEE. V lost 3 bases, J lost 12 bases, and 14 bases lay in between. The CDR3 runs to 12 residues. This chain's CDR3 is CASSEGPGSQYF. Here the CDR3 DNA reads TGTGCCAGCAGCGAAGGGCCTGGTTCCCAGTATTTT.

CDR3 sequence (DNA): TGCAGCGTTGCGGACAGGGCGACCGGGGAGCTGTTTTTT. Translation: CSVADRATGELFF. The chain uses TRBV29-1 and TRBJ2-2; 8 positions match TRBD1. V dropped 4 bases and J dropped 5; count of bases not matched to a gene: 3. The CDR3 runs 13 residues. The germline CDR1 and CDR2 sequences are SQVTM and ANQGSEA.

A word on this clone: Other nucleotide sequences in the sample specify the same CDR3. The gene calls are TRBV27 and TRBJ2-3, with D perhaps matching TRBD1 or TRBD2 (5 bases each). The CDR3 is 12 amino acids. Trimming cost V 6 bases and J 6 bases, with 10 bases left between them. In germline, CDR1 is MNHEY, CDR2 SMNVEV (reference sequence). The CDR3 region is CASSLRGDTQYF. CDR3 DNA: TGTGCCAGCAGCTTACGGGGCGATACGCAGTATTTT.

This clone was seen a single time. V gene TRBV29-1 combines with J gene TRBJ2-1; 8 nucleotides line up with TRBD2. The CDR3 spans 14 residues. V lost 4 bases to trimming and J lost 2 bases; unmatched junction nucleotides: 4. CDR1 is SQVTM and CDR2 is ANQGSEA in the germline V gene. For the CDR3, the DNA is TGCAGCGTTGGTAGTAGCGGGGCCTACAATGAGCAGTTCTTC. It encodes CSVGSSGAYNEQFF.

The rearrangement joins TRBV4-1 to TRBJ2-3; the match to TRBD2 covers 11 bases. With V trimmed by 0 bases and J by 2 bases, 1 base remained unmatched. The CDR3 is made up of 16 amino acids. Per the germline V gene, CDR1 is MGHRA and CDR2 is YSYEKL. The CDR3 protein is CASSQELAGATDTQYF. CDR3 DNA: TGCGCCAGCAGCCAAGAACTAGCGGGAGCCACAGATACGCAGTATTTT.

The genes are TRBV6-1 and TRBJ1-2; 8 positions match TRBD1. This CDR3 spans 14 amino acids. Losses at the gene ends were 6 bases for V and 3 bases for J; bases not matched to a gene: 6. From germline, CDR1 is MNHNS and CDR2 SASEGT. Here the CDR3 reads CASRERQGYYGYTF. Written as DNA, the CDR3 is TGTGCCAGCAGGGAGAGACAGGGGTACTATGGCTACACCTTC.

On this clone: The junction departs from the called germline gene at one end, perhaps through a read error. The chain combines TRBV7-9 with TRBJ2-7; 10 nucleotides align to TRBD1. This CDR3 is built from 15 residues. Looked up from germline, CDR1 is SEHNR and CDR2 is FQNEAQ (reference sequence). The CDR3 bases are TGTGCCAGCAGTTTAGCGGGACAGGGGCTGGCCGAGCAGTACTTC. It is translated as CASSLAGQGLAEQYF.

The V call is TRBV6-5, the J call TRBJ1-1; D is unresolved. The CDR3 contains 13 residues. The V gene's germline CDR1 is MNHEY and CDR2 SVGAGI. V dropped 6 bases and J dropped 7 bases, with 15 bases sitting between them. The CDR3 sequence is CASSHRDGFEAFF. The CDR3 region has the DNA TGTGCCAGCAGCCACCGCGATGGATTTGAAGCTTTCTTT.

In DNA form, the CDR3 reads TGTGCCAGCAGCTTGAGCCGCAATGAGCAGTTCTTC. Protein: CASSLSRNEQFF. The chain recombines TRBV7-9 with TRBJ2-1; D remains ambiguous. The CDR3 extends over 12 amino acids. V lost 3 bases and J 6 bases, leaving 6 bases between the germline ends. CDR1 is SEHNR, CDR2 FQNEAQ, per germline (reference sequence). Filled out from reference TRBV7-9 and TRBJ2-1, the complete variable domain reads DTGVSQNPRHKITKRGQNVTFRCDPISEHNRLYWYRQTLGQGPEFLTYFQNEAQLEKSRLLSDRFSAERPKGSFSTLEIQRTEQGDSAMYLCASSLSRNEQFFGPGTRLTVL.

This clone was recorded once. The chain is built from TRBV5-1 and TRBJ2-1; perhaps D is TRBD1 or TRBD2 (5 bases each). Per germline, CDR1 SGHRS and CDR2 YFSETQ. The CDR3 is 15 residues long. The V and J ends lost 1 base and 5 bases respectively, with 13 bases between them. CDR3 DNA sequence: TGCGCCAGCAGCTTGTATTATGGGACGAACAATGAGCAGTTCTTC. Its translation: CASSLYYGTNNEQFF.

As for this clone: This same CDR3 is encoded by further DNA sequences in the sample. V and J are TRBV30 and TRBJ2-7; 9 bases are a match to TRBD1. Germline CDR1 GTSNPN, CDR2 SVGIG (reference sequence). V trimming: 3 bases; J trimming: 4 bases; junction bases outside the gene matches: 7. The CDR3 is made up of 14 amino acids. The CDR3 spells CAWSPGTGSYEQYF. CDR3 DNA: TGTGCCTGGAGCCCCGGGACAGGGTCGTACGAGCAGTACTTC.

V is TRBV18 and J is TRBJ2-1, with D possibly TRBD2 on 6 matching bases. The V end was cut by 3 bases, the J end by 5 bases, with 8 bases between. CDR1 and CDR2 from the germline V gene are KGHSH and LQKENI. This CDR3 spans 13 amino acids. The CDR3 spells CASSPRLDNEQFF. CDR3 coding DNA: TGTGCCAGCTCACCCAGACTAGACAATGAGCAGTTCTTC.

In its sample, this clone was seen once. This chain connects TRBV10-2 to TRBJ2-5; D is possibly TRBD1 or TRBD2 (5 bases each). This CDR3 has 14 residues. Trimming shortened V by 5 bases and J by 2 bases, and 12 bases separated the two germline ends. Germline V gene data show CDR1 as WSHSY and CDR2 as SAAADI. DNA of the CDR3: TGCGCCAGCAGTCTGCAGGGCGGGCAAGAGACCCAGTACTTC. Protein product: CASSLQGGQETQYF.

J is TRBJ2-7 and V is TRBV2; D is uncertain. V shed 3 bases and J shed 2 bases, with 11 bases lying between them. Germline CDR1 is SNHLY and CDR2 is FYNNEI. This CDR3 is built from 14 residues. CDR3 bases: TGTGCCAGCAGTGAGTTTAGCTCGGCCTACGAGCAGTACTTC. Amino acid sequence: CASSEFSSAYEQYF.

This clone was observed once. The chain recombines TRBV16 with TRBJ2-1; 8 nucleotides align to TRBD1. The CDR3 has 16 amino acids. CDR1 is KGHSY and CDR2 is FQNENV in the germline V gene. The V gene end was trimmed by 6 bases and the J gene end by 3 bases; junction bases not matched to a gene: 10. The CDR3: CASSSSLDRDYNEQFF. CDR3 sequence (DNA): TGTGCCAGCAGTTCTTCTCTGGACAGGGACTACAATGAGCAGTTCTTC. Based on the CDR3 plus reference TRBV16 and TRBJ2-1, the full variable domain is GEEVAQTPKHLVRGEGQKAKLYCAPIKGHSYVFWYQQVLKNEFKFLISFQNENVFDETGMPKERFSAKCLPNSPCSLEIQATKLEDSAVYFCASSSSLDRDYNEQFFGPGTRLTVL.

The chain has TRBV15 and TRBJ2-1; D possibly corresponds to TRBD1 (6 bases). With 1 base removed from V and 6 bases from J, the gap between germline ends came to 16 bases. This CDR3 region has 16 residues. The germline gives CDR1 LNHNV, CDR2 YYDKDF (reference sequence). The CDR3 loop reads CATSRVLEQGINEQFF. The DNA for the CDR3 is TGTGCCACCAGCAGAGTCCTGGAACAGGGAATCAATGAGCAGTTCTTC.

This chain connects TRBV9 to TRBJ2-5; TRBD1 matches at 7 bases. Germline V CDR1 and CDR2: SGDLS, YYNGEE. CDR3 length: 15 residues. V shed 4 bases, J shed 5 bases, and the junction held 11 bases outside the gene matches. The CDR3 loop is CASSPTTGQGETQYF. The CDR3 DNA reads TGTGCCAGCAGCCCGACGACAGGGCAAGGGGAGACCCAGTACTTC.

Note on this clone: This sample includes further DNA sequences coding for the same CDR3. This sequence joins TRBV6-4 and TRBJ2-7; D gene uncertain. Germline CDR1 and CDR2: MRHNA and SNTAGT. V was cut by 2 bases and J by 4 bases, with 3 bases left in between. There are 11 residues in the CDR3. This CDR3 reads CASSDGYEQYF. CDR3 DNA sequence: TGTGCCAGCAGTGACGGGTACGAGCAGTACTTC.

The V call is TRBV7-8, the J call TRBJ2-7, with 8 bases fitting TRBD2. V gave up 0 bases and J gave up 2 bases; unmatched junction bases: 3. The CDR3 contains 15 residues. Germline V gene lookup returns CDR1 SGHVS and CDR2 FQNEAQ. The CDR3 here is CASSLAGREAYEQYF. DNA for the CDR3: TGTGCCAGCAGCTTAGCTGGGCGGGAGGCCTACGAGCAGTACTTC.

The V call is TRBV7-9, the J call TRBJ2-7; 10 nucleotides match TRBD2. V trimming: 1 base; J trimming: 0 bases; junction bases outside the gene matches: 12. Germline lookup yields CDR1 SEHNR and CDR2 FQNEAQ (reference sequence). This CDR3 has 19 residues. CDR3 DNA: TGTGCCAGCAGCTTAGTGACTAGCGGGTTTACTGGAAGCTCCTACGAGCAGTACTTC. Its protein is CASSLVTSGFTGSSYEQYF. The whole variable domain, remainder taken from reference TRBV7-9 and TRBJ2-7, is DTGVSQNPRHKITKRGQNVTFRCDPISEHNRLYWYRQTLGQGPEFLTYFQNEAQLEKSRLLSDRFSAERPKGSFSTLEIQRTEQGDSAMYLCASSLVTSGFTGSSYEQYFGPGTRLTVT.

J is TRBJ2-1 and V is TRBV25-1; D remains unclear. V dropped 8 bases and J dropped 7 bases, with 15 bases sitting between them. Germline assignment: CDR1 MGHDK and CDR2 SYGVNS. The CDR3 extends over 13 amino acids. The CDR3 sequence: CASARPTRNEQFF. The CDR3 nucleotides read TGTGCCAGCGCCAGACCAACCCGGAATGAGCAGTTCTTC.

The chain employs TRBV29-1 and TRBJ2-7; the match to TRBD1 covers 8 bases. Losses at the gene ends were 3 bases for V and 3 bases for J; bases not matched to a gene: 10. The germline CDR1 and CDR2 sequences are SQVTM and ANQGSEA. The CDR3 has 15 residues. The CDR3 is CSVEFYGQGDYEQYF. In nucleotides, the CDR3 is TGCAGCGTTGAGTTCTACGGACAGGGTGACTACGAGCAGTACTTC.